These 10 T cell receptor beta chains originate from one sample sequenced in a study of chemoradiotherapy in HPV16-positive cancers. The assay was immunoSEQ multiplex PCR, and TCRdb's table has in-frame clones only and misses some. In the table there are roughly 16,000 clones, over 90% of which are singletons. The sequencing here drew on blood, taken from a patient who underwent chemoradiotherapy. All receptors come from a human donor with HPV-associated anogenital cancer.

The rearrangement uses TRBV30 and TRBJ2-5; maybe TRBD1 (7 bases). V shed 2 bases and J shed 2 bases, with 15 bases lying between them. Per the germline V gene, CDR1 is GTSNPN and CDR2 is SVGIG (reference sequence). This CDR3 has 15 amino acids. CDR3 sequence: CAWSSWRGRQETQYF. DNA for the CDR3: TGTGCCTGGAGTTCCTGGAGGGGGCGGCAAGAGACCCAGTACTTC. Combining the CDR3 with reference TRBV30 and TRBJ2-5 gives the whole variable domain SQTIHQWPATLVQPVGSPLSLECTVEGTSNPNLYWYRQAAGRGLQLLFYSVGIGQISSEVPQNLSASRPQDRQFILSSKKLLLSDSGFYLCAWSSWRGRQETQYFGPGTRLLVL.

There are a few counts of this clone. The chain has TRBV7-9 and TRBJ1-2; D not certain. The CDR3 runs 11 residues. V lost 1 base to trimming and J lost 5 bases, with 2 bases between them. Germline-derived CDR1 and CDR2 are SEHNR and FQNEAQ (reference sequence). The CDR3 reads CASSLDYGYTF. The DNA of the CDR3 is TGTGCCAGCAGCTTAGATTATGGCTACACCTTC. The whole variable domain, filled in from reference TRBV7-9 and TRBJ1-2, reads DTGVSQNPRHKITKRGQNVTFRCDPISEHNRLYWYRQTLGQGPEFLTYFQNEAQLEKSRLLSDRFSAERPKGSFSTLEIQRTEQGDSAMYLCASSLDYGYTFGSGTRLTVV.

DNA for the CDR3: TGCGCCAGCAGCTTGAACCCATTAAGCTCCTACGAGCAGTACTTC. Protein sequence: CASSLNPLSSYEQYF. V and J are TRBV5-1 and TRBJ2-7, with D uncertain. Trimming removed 1 base at V and 0 bases at J, with 11 bases between. This CDR3 spans 15 amino acids. Germline V gene data show CDR1 as SGHRS and CDR2 as YFSETQ.

This clone appeared once. The chain links TRBV18 to TRBJ2-3, with D perhaps matching TRBD2 (6 bases). Trimming pared 3 bases from V and 2 bases from J, leaving 18 bases between. CDR1 is KGHSH, CDR2 LQKENI, per germline. The CDR3 length is 17 residues. CDR3 coding DNA: TGTGCCAGCTCACCTGGTGGAGTGGGGGGTCCCACAGATACGCAGTATTTT. It specifies CASSPGGVGGPTDTQYF.

V is TRBV2 and J is TRBJ1-2; D is possibly TRBD1 (5 bases). The CDR3 has 12 residues. Germline V gives CDR1 SNHLY, CDR2 FYNNEI. Trimming pared 9 bases from V and 4 bases from J, leaving 12 bases between. The CDR3 DNA reads as TGTGCCAGGGACAAAACCTCCTATGGCTACACCTTC. Amino acids: CARDKTSYGYTF. Full variable domain (missing parts from reference TRBV2 and TRBJ1-2): EPEVTQTPSHQVTQMGQEVILRCVPISNHLYFYWYRQILGQKVEFLVSFYNNEISEKSEIFDDQFSVERPDGSNFTLKIRSTKLEDSAMYFCARDKTSYGYTFGSGTRLTVV.

This clone was counted once. The V gene is TRBV5-6, the J gene TRBJ1-2, with D perhaps matching TRBD1 (6 bases). This CDR3 spans 14 amino acids. The germline V gene encodes CDR1 SGHDT and CDR2 YYEEEE. The germline V and J ends were trimmed by 4 bases and 2 bases, with 12 bases remaining between them. This chain's CDR3 is CASSPGQRNYGYTF. DNA for the CDR3: TGTGCCAGCAGCCCCGGACAGCGAAACTATGGCTACACCTTC.

The chain has TRBV2 and TRBJ1-2, with 11 bases that match TRBD1. Trimming took 11 bases from V and 5 from J; bases not matched to a gene: 7. CDR3 length: 13 residues. The germline V gene has CDR1 SNHLY and CDR2 FYNNEI. The CDR3 nucleotides are TGTGCCGGAGAAAGGGACAGGGGGTATGGCTACACCTTC. As protein: CAGERDRGYGYTF.

The chain links TRBV18 to TRBJ1-1; 7 nucleotides agree with TRBD1. The CDR3 consists of 14 residues. The germline V gene has CDR1 KGHSH and CDR2 LQKENI. V trimming: 1 base; J trimming: 8 bases; junction bases outside the gene matches: 7. Written as DNA, the CDR3 is TGTGCCAGCTCACCACAGGGGGCGCTGGGCGAAGCTTTCTTT. This gives the protein CASSPQGALGEAFF.

The chain carries TRBV2 and TRBJ2-7, with D possibly matching TRBD2 (5 bases). There are 13 residues in the CDR3. Trimming cost V 4 bases and J 7 bases, with 14 bases left between them. Germline V gene sequence: CDR1 SNHLY, CDR2 FYNNEI. The CDR3 protein is CASSVEGVGEQYV. The CDR3, as DNA: TGTGCCAGCAGTGTAGAGGGAGTAGGGGAGCAGTACGTC.

This clone was seen just once. The rearrangement links TRBV18 to TRBJ1-5; 9 nucleotides line up with TRBD1. Trimming removed 6 bases from V and 4 bases from J; junction bases left unmatched: 4. This CDR3 is built from 14 residues. Per germline, CDR1 KGHSH and CDR2 LQKENI. The CDR3 region is CASSPGTGNQPQHF. CDR3 nucleotide sequence: TGTGCCAGCTCGCCCGGGACAGGGAATCAGCCCCAGCATTTT.